This TCR beta chain is from a study of CD4 T cells in relation to SARS-CoV-2 and coronaviruses. The CDR3 covers 13 residues. Trimming removed 6 bases at V and 2 bases at J, with 11 bases between. Germline CDR1 is MGHDK and CDR2 is SYGVNS. The data were produced by immunoSEQ multiplex PCR, yet TCRdb's version contains in-frame clones alone and is incomplete. The repertoire includes 20,000 to 30,000 clones, roughly 66% of them detected once, and about a fifth sits in the top ten. On this clone itself: Its matching antigen is unknown.

Unexposed donor CD4+ T cells date from about 2010-2019, before the COVID-19 pandemic. CD4+ T cells were isolated from the cells after 10 days of culture. As cell numbers allowed, unexposed-donor CD4+ T cells faced SARS-CoV-2 S/N and four cold-coronavirus spikes. The receptor's source is a human donor in good health. The sequenced sample consisted of CD4+ T cells from PBMCs, cultured in vitro. The chain carries TRBV25-1 and TRBJ2-7; D uncertain. The CDR3: CASSQLNTYEQYF. The DNA of the CDR3 is TGTGCCAGCAGCCAACTAAATACCTACGAGCAGTACTTC.